Following are 9 T cell receptor beta chains from one sample sequenced in a study of T-cell reconstitution after alpha-beta-depleted transplantation in children. TCRbeta library construction was performed incorporating unique molecular identifiers. TCRdb used MiXCR to reprocess the PCR reads, holding one entry per CDR3 protein. The table includes some 530,000 distinct CDR3 sequences, 9.5% to 15% detected once. Sequences were derived from PBMCs from the stem cell graft donor, sampled from the stem cell graft. The receptors come from a human donor who donated a stem cell graft to a child with combined immunodeficiency.

In its sample, this clonotype was seen once. This sequence joins TRBV7-2 and TRBJ1-2; the D gene is possibly TRBD1 (6 bases). Germline V gene lookup returns CDR1 SGHTA and CDR2 FQGNSA. The CDR3 sequence is 15 residues long. V was pared by 5 bases and J by 8 bases, with 21 bases between. CDR3 loop: CASSRTTTGSQGYTF. The CDR3 DNA reads as TGTGCCAGCAGCCGGACCACCACAGGGAGCCAGGGCTACACCTTC. Supplemented by reference TRBV7-2 and TRBJ1-2, the full variable domain reads GAGVSQSPSNKVTEKGKDVELRCDPISGHTALYWYRQSLGQGLEFLIYFQGNSAPDKSGLPSDRFSAERTGGSVSTLTIQRTQQEDSAVYLCASSRTTTGSQGYTFGSGTRLTVV.

About this clonotype: A read error is likely, as this CDR3 ends without the conserved phenylalanine or tryptophan. The chain combines TRBV6-1 with TRBJ1-1; D perhaps matches TRBD1 (6 bases). The V gene's germline CDR1 is MNHNS and CDR2 SASEGT. The CDR3 loop spans 14 amino acids. Deletions cut 7 bases from V and 0 bases from J, with 12 bases between. The CDR3, as DNA: TGTGCCAGCAATCTCGACAGGATGAACACTGAAGCTTTCTAT. This encodes CASNLDRMNTEAFY.

This clonotype was counted between two and nine times. This chain links TRBV7-9 with TRBJ2-1; D is unresolved. The germline CDR1 and CDR2 sequences are SEHNR and FQNEAQ (reference sequence). The CDR3 length is 15 residues. The V and J ends lost 5 bases and 0 bases respectively, with 11 bases between them. The CDR3 DNA follows: TGTGCCAGCAGCCCCCAACCGAGCTCCTACAATGAGCAGTTCTTC. This translates into CASSPQPSSYNEQFF. Together with reference TRBV7-9 and TRBJ2-1, the CDR3 gives the full variable domain: DTGVSQNPRHKITKRGQNVTFRCDPISEHNRLYWYRQTLGQGPEFLTYFQNEAQLEKSRLLSDRFSAERPKGSFSTLEIQRTEQGDSAMYLCASSPQPSSYNEQFFGPGTRLTVL.

This clonotype appeared a few times. This rearrangement joins TRBV9 to TRBJ1-2; D is undetermined. This CDR3 is 15 amino acids long. V lost 0 bases and J lost 4, with 13 bases in between. Germline CDR1 and CDR2: SGDLS and YYNGEE. The CDR3, as DNA: TGTGCCAGCAGCGTAGCAGAGATAGTTCCCTATGGCTACACCTTC. Translated, it gives CASSVAEIVPYGYTF.

This sequence joins TRBV9 and TRBJ1-2; D unresolved. V was trimmed by 4 bases and J by 3 bases, leaving 16 bases between them. CDR3 length: 15 residues. Per germline, CDR1 SGDLS and CDR2 YYNGEE. The CDR3 spells CASSMQGIRDYGYTF. The CDR3, as DNA: TGTGCCAGCAGCATGCAAGGCATTCGGGACTATGGCTACACCTTC. Full variable domain (outside the CDR3, taken from reference TRBV9 and TRBJ1-2): DSGVTQTPKHLITATGQRVTLRCSPRSGDLSVYWYQQSLDQGLQFLIQYYNGEERAKGNILERFSAQQFPDLHSELNLSSLELGDSALYFCASSMQGIRDYGYTFGSGTRLTVV.

This clonotype was seen many times. The DNA for the CDR3 is TGCAGCGTTGACAGGGGAAACACCGGGGAGCTGTTTTTT. Protein product: CSVDRGNTGELFF. The V call is TRBV29-1, the J call TRBJ2-2, with TRBD1 as a possible D gene (6 bases). This CDR3 is 13 amino acids long. Trimming took off 3 bases at V and 2 bases at J, with 7 bases between the two ends. Germline V gives CDR1 SQVTM, CDR2 ANQGSEA.

This clonotype was observed a handful of times. The chain uses TRBV6-6 and TRBJ2-1; D may be TRBD1 or TRBD2 (5 bases each). Germline V lookup: CDR1 MNHNY, CDR2 SVGAGI (reference sequence). The CDR3 sequence is 12 residues long. Between the trimmed V and J ends, which lost 8 bases and 7 bases, there was a span of 12 bases. CDR3 amino acids: CASQGTPNEQFF. The CDR3 nucleotides read TGTGCCAGCCAAGGGACGCCTAATGAGCAGTTCTTC.

The J gene is TRBJ2-6, the V gene TRBV29-1, with 9 bases aligning to TRBD2. J gave up 0 bases and V 5 bases, and 5 bases lay outside the gene matches. This CDR3 comprises 16 residues. Germline V gene data show CDR1 as SQVTM and CDR2 as ANQGSEA. The CDR3 sequence is CSVSTSGLSGANVLTF. CDR3 bases: TGCAGCGTTTCGACTAGCGGTCTCTCTGGGGCCAACGTCCTGACTTTC. Combining the CDR3 with reference TRBV29-1 and TRBJ2-6 gives the whole variable domain SAVISQKPSRDICQRGTSLTIQCQVDSQVTMMFWYRQQPGQSLTLIATANQGSEATYESGFVIDKFPISRPNLTFSTLTVSNMSPEDSSIYLCSVSTSGLSGANVLTFGAGSRLTVL.

A few counts support this clonotype. The chain carries TRBV29-1 and TRBJ1-1; D is possibly TRBD1 (6 bases). Between the trimmed V and J ends, which lost 3 bases and 10 bases, there was a span of 18 bases. The CDR3 extends over 13 amino acids. From germline, CDR1 is SQVTM and CDR2 ANQGSEA. For the CDR3, the DNA is TGCAGCGTTGAGGGTCGACAGGAGCGGGTAGCTTTCTTT. Protein sequence: CSVEGRQERVAFF. Based on the CDR3 plus reference TRBV29-1 and TRBJ1-1, the full variable domain is SAVISQKPSRDICQRGTSLTIQCQVDSQVTMMFWYRQQPGQSLTLIATANQGSEATYESGFVIDKFPISRPNLTFSTLTVSNMSPEDSSIYLCSVEGRQERVAFFGQGTRLTVV.